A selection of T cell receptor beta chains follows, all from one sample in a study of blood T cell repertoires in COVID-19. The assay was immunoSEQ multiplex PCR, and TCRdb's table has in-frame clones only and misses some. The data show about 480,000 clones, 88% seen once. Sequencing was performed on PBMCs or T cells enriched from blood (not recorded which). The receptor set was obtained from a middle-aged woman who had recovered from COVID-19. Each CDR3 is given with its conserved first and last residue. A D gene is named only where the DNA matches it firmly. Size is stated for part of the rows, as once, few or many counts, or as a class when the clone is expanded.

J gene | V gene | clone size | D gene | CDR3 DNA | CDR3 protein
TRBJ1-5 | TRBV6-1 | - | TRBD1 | TGTGCCAGCAGTGCCACGACAGGGGGTAGCAATCAGCCCCAGCATTTT | CASSATTGGSNQPQHF
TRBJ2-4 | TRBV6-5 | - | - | TGTGCCAGCAGTAATGGAGGCCCGGGTGGTCAGTACTTC | CASSNGGPGGQYF
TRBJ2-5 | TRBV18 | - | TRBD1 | TGTGCCAGCTCGCCTGTCTCGAGCAGGGGGTTGGGGGAGACCCAGTACTTC | CASSPVSSRGLGETQYF
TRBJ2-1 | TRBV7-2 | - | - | TGTGCCAGCAGCTTATACGGGACCTACAATGAGCAGTTCTTC | CASSLYGTYNEQFF
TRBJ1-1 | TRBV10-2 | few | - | TGCGCCAGCAGTGGCTCGACTCTCATGAACACTGAAGCTTTCTTT | CASSGSTLMNTEAFF
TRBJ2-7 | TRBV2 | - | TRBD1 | TGTGCCAGCAGTGCCCGGGACAGGGCTAGAGGCGAGCAGTACTTC | CASSARDRARGEQYF
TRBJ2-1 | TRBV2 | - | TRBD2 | TGTGCCAGCAGTGAAGCTAGCGGGAGTGTCACTGAGCAGTTCTTC | CASSEASGSVTEQFF
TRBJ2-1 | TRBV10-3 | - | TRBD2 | TGTGCCATCCGACGTGGGCGGGAGGGCCAGGGCAATGAGCAGTTCTTC | CAIRRGREGQGNEQFF
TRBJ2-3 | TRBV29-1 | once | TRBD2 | TGCAGCGTCAGGGGACTAGCGGTTAGCACAGATACGCAGTATTTT | CSVRGLAVSTDTQYF
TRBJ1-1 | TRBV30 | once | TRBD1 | TGTGCCTACCTAAGGGGACAGTTGAACACTGAAGCTTTCTTT | CAYLRGQLNTEAFF
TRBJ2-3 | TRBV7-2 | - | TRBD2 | TGTGCCAGCAGCATCAGGACTAGCGGGAGATTAACAGATACGCAGTATTTT | CASSIRTSGRLTDTQYF
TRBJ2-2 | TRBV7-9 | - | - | TGTGCCAGCAGCTGGTCGACAGGCGGGGAGCTGTTTTTT | CASSWSTGGELFF
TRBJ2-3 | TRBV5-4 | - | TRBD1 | TGTGCCAGCAGTCCGGGACAGTCTAGCACAGATACGCAGTATTTT | CASSPGQSSTDTQYF
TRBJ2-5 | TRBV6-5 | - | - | TGTGCCAGCAGATATCGCGGAACACGAGAGACCCAGTACTTC | CASRYRGTRETQYF
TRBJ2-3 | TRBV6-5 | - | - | TGTGCCAGCAGAACTAGCACAGATACGCAGTATTTT | CASRTSTDTQYF
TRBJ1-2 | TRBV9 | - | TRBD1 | TGTGCCAGCAGCGTAGGGTCAGGGGGTAGCGGCTACACCTTC | CASSVGSGGSGYTF
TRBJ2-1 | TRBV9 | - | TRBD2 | TGTGCCAGCAGGCTAGCGGTTTGTAATGAGCAGTTCTTC | CASRLAVCNEQFF
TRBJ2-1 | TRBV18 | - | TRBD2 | TGTGCCAGCTCACCACGAGCGGGAGGGCCGAATCCCTACAATGAGCAGTTCTTC | CASSPRAGGPNPYNEQFF
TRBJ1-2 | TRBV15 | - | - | TGTGCCACCAGCAGAGATAACGGTGGCTACACCTTC | CATSRDNGGYTF
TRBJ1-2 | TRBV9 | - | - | TGTGCCAGCAGCTCAGAGCAGGGGCCATATGGCTACACCTTC | CASSSEQGPYGYTF
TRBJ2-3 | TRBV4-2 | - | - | TGTGCCAGCAGCCCTGGGACTAGCACAGATACGCAGTATTTT | CASSPGTSTDTQYF
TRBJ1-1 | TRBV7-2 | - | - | TGTGCCAGCAGCCCGACACTGTACACTGAAGCTTTCTTT | CASSPTLYTEAFF
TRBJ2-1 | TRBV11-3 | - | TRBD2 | TGTGCCAGCGAAGGGACTAGCGACTCTAGCTCCTACAATGAGCAGTTCTTC | CASEGTSDSSSYNEQFF
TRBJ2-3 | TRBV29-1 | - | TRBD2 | TGCAGCGTGGCCGAGCGGGAGAGGGGGTATACGCAGTATTTT | CSVAERERGYTQYF
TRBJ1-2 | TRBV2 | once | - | TGTGCCAGCATAGCCGGGGTTTCAAACTATGGCTACACCTTC | CASIAGVSNYGYTF
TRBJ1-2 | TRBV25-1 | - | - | TGTGCCAGCAGTCACAGCTATGGCTACACCTTC | CASSHSYGYTF
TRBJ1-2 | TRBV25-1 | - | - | TGTGCCAGCAGTGTTAAAGGAGGTTATGGCTACACCTTC | CASSVKGGYGYTF
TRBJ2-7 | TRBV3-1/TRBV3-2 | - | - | TGTGCCAGCAGTCTCGACGGGTGGAGGGAGCAGTACTTC | CASSLDGWREQYF
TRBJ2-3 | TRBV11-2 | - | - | TGTGCCAGCAGCTTAGTGTGGGGCGCAGATACGCAGTATTTT | CASSLVWGADTQYF
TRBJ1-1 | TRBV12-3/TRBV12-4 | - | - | TGTGCCAGCACCCTGGCAGGGAACACTGAAGCTTTCTTT | CASTLAGNTEAFF
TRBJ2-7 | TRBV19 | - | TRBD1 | TGTGCCAGTAGTACCACGACAGGGGGCTCCTACGAGCAGTACTTC | CASSTTTGGSYEQYF
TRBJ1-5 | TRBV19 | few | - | TGTGCCAGTAGTATATCCGGGGGAAGCAATCAGCCCCAGCATTTT | CASSISGGSNQPQHF
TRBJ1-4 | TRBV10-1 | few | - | TGCGCCAGCAGTGAGATCAAGGAGGGTCATGAAAAACTGTTTTTT | CASSEIKEGHEKLFF
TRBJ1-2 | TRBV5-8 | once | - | - | CASLTASNYGYTFGSYGYTF
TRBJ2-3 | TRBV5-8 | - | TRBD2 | TGTGCCAGCAGCTTTGATGTGCGGGAGGGCCGTGAAAATACGCAGTATTTT | CASSFDVREGRENTQYF
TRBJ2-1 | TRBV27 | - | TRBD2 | TGTGCCAGCAGTTGGACTAGCGGGCTACCCTACAATGAGCAGTTCTTC | CASSWTSGLPYNEQFF
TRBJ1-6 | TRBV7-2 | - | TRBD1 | TGTGCCAGCAGCATCAGTAGGGGGCGCAAGTCACCCCTCCACTTT | CASSISRGRKSPLHF
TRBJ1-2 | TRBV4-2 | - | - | TGTGCCAGCAGCCCAGACGCCGCTATCATCCCCTATGGCTACACCTTC | CASSPDAAIIPYGYTF
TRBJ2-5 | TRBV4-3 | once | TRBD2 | TGCGCCAGCAGCCAAGAAGCGGGGGTAAGCGAGACCCAGTACTTC | CASSQEAGVSETQYF
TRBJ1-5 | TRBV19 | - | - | TGTGCCAGTAGTATAGATAGTAAGTCGTCGGAGCTAAATCAGCCCCAGCATTTT | CASSIDSKSSELNQPQHF